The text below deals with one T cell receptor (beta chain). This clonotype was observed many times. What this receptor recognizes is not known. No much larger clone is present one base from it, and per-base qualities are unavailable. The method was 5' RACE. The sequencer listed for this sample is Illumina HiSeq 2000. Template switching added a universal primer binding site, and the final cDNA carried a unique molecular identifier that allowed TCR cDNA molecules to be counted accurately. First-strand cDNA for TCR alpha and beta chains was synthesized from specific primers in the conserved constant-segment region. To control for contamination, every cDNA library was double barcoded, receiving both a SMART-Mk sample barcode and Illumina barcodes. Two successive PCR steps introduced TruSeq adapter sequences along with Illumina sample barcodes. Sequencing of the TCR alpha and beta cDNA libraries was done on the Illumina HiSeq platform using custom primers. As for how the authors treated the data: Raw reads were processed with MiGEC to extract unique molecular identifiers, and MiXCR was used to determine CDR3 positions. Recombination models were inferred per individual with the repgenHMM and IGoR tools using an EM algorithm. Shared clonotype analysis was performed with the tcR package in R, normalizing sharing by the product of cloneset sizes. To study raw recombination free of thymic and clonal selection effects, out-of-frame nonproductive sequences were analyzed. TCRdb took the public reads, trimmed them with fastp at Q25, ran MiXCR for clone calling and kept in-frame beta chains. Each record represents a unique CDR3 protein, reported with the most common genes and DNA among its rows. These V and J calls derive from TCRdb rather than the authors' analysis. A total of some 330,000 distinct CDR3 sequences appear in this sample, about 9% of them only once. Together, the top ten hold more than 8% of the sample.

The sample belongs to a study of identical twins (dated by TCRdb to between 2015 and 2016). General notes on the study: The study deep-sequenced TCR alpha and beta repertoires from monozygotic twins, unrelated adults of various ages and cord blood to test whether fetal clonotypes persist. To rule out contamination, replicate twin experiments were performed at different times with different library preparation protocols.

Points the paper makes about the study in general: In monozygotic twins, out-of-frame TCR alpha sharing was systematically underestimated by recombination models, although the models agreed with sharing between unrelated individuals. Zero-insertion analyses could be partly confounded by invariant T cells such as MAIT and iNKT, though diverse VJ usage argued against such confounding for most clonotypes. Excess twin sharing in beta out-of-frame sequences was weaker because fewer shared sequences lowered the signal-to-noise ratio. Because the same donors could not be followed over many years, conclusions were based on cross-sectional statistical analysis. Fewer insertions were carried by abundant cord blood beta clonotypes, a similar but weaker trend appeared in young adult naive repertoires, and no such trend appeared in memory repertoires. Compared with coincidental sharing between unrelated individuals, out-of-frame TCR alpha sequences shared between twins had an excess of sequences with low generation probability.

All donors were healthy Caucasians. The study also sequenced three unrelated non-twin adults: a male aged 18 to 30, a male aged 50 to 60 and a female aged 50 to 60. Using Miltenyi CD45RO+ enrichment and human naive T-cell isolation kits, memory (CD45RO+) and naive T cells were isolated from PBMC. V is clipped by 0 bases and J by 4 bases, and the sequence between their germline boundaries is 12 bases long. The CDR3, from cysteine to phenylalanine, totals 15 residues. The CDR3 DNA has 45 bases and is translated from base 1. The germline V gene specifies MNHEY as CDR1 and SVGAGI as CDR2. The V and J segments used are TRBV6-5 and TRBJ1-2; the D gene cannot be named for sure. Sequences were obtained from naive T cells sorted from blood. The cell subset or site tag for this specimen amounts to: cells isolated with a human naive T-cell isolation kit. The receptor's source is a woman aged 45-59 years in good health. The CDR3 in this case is CASSYSVGGSYGYTF. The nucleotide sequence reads TGTGCCAGCAGTTACTCGGTGGGAGGAAGCTATGGCTACACCTTC.